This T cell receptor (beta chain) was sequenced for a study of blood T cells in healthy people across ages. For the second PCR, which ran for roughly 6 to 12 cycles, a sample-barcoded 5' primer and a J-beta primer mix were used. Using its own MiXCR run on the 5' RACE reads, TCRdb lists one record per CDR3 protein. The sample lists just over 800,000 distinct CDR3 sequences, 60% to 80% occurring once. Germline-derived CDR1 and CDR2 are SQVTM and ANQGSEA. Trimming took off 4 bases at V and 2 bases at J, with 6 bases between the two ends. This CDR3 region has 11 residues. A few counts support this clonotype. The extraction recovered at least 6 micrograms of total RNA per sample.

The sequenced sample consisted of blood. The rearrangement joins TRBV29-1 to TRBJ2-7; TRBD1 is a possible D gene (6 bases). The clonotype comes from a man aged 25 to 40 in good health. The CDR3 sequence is CSVGTAYEQYF. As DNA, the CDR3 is TGCAGCGTTGGGACAGCCTACGAGCAGTACTTC.